This T cell receptor (beta chain) is drawn from a study of STAT5B mutations in CD4+ large granular lymphocyte leukemia. Clones were sequenced by immunoSEQ multiplex PCR, and TCRdb holds only the in-frame ones, with some missing. Counted here are tens of thousands of clones, approximately 80% occurring once; the ten biggest clones make up around 4.8%. This CDR3 contains 14 residues. With 0 bases removed from V and 7 bases from J, the gap between germline ends came to 13 bases. In germline, CDR1 is LGHNA, CDR2 YSLEER. This clonotype was sampled from a human donor in good health. Sequenced material: CD4+ T cells from blood buffy coats. The chain joins TRBV4-3 to TRBJ2-7; D ambiguous. The CDR3 is CASSQDTNPAEQYF. The CDR3, as DNA: TGCGCCAGCAGCCAAGACACTAATCCCGCGGAGCAGTACTTC.